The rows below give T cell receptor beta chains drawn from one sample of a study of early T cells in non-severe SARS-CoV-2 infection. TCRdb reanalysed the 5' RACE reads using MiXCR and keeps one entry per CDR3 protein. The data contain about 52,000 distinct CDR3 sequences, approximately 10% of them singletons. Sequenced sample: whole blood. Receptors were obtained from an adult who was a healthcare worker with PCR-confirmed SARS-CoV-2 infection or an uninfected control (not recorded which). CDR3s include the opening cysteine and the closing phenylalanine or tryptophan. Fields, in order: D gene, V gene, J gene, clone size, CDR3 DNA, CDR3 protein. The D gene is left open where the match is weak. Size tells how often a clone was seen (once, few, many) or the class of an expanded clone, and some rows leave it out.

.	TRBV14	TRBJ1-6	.	TGTGCCAGCAGCCACGGACAGTCAGGAATAAATTCACCCCTCCACTTT	CASSHGQSGINSPLHF
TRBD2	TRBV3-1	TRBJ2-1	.	TGTGCCAGCTCGATAGATAGCGGGGGGTTGTTCTTC	CASSIDSGGLFF
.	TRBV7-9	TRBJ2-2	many	TGTGCCAGCAGCCCGGGATTGGCCGGGGGCACCGGGGAGCTGTTTTTT	CASSPGLAGGTGELFF
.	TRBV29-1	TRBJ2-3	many	TGCAGCCCGTCCACCGCGAGGGATACGCAGTATTTT	CSPSTARDTQYF
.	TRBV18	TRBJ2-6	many	TGTGCCAGCTCCCTCTCTGGGGCCAACGTCCTGACTTTC	CASSLSGANVLTF
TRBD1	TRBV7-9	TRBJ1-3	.	TGTGCCAGCAGCCCATGGACTCCTCAGGGGGCAGGAAACACCATATATTTT	CASSPWTPQGAGNTIYF
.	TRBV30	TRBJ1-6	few	TGTGCCTGGCCTCCAATGATCCCTCGCCAGGGGTATAATTCACCCCTCCACTTT	CAWPPMIPRQGYNSPLHF
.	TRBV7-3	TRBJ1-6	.	TGTGCCAGCAGCTTAACGGGTGCTTCACCCCTCCACTTT	CASSLTGASPLHF
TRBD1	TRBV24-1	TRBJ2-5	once	TGTGCCACCAGTGATCCCCGGGGACAGGAGGGAGAGACCCAGTACTTC	CATSDPRGQEGETQYF
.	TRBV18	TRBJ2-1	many	TGTGCCAGCTCACCAGATCGGGGGCGGGCAGCCTACAATGAGCAGTTCTTC	CASSPDRGRAAYNEQFF
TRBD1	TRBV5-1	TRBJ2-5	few	TGCGCCAGCAGCGTTTTGGCCGGGACAGACCAAGAGACCCAGTACTTC	CASSVLAGTDQETQYF
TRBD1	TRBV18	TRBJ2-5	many	TGTGCCAGCTCACCAAGACAGGACAGGGCTGAGACCCAGTACTTC	CASSPRQDRAETQYF
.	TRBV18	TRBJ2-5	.	TGTGCCAGCTCACCCTACGACAGGCAAGAGACCCAGTACTTC	CASSPYDRQETQYF
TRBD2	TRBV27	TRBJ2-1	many	TGTGCCAGCAGTTTACTGGGACTAGCGGGAGGGCCTGAAACGGAGCAGTTCTTC	CASSLLGLAGGPETEQFF
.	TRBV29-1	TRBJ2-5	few	TGCAGCGCCTCTTCGGGGACCCAAGAGACCCAGTACTTC	CSASSGTQETQYF
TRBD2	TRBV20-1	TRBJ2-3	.	TGCAGTGCGTTTAGCGGGCCGAGCACAGATACGCAGTATTTT	CSAFSGPSTDTQYF
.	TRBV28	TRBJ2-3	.	TGTGCCAGCAGGGCGACTAGCACAGATACGCAGTATTTT	CASRATSTDTQYF
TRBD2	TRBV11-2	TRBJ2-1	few	TGTGCCAGCAGCCCGTTAGCGGGAGTGAGTCGCAATGAGCAGTTCTTC	CASSPLAGVSRNEQFF
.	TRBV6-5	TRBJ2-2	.	TGTGCCAGCAGTTACGGGGTCGGCAGCGCGAACACCGGGGAGCTGTTTTTT	CASSYGVGSANTGELFF
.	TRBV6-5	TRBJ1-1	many	TGTGCCAGCGCGAGGGAAGGAGGGCGAAACACTGAAGCTTTCTTT	CASAREGGRNTEAFF
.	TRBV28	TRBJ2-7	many	TGTGCCAGCAGGCGCGACAGTAGATACGAGCAGTACTTC	CASRRDSRYEQYF
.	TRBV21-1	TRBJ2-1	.	TGTGCCAGCTCCCAAGCTCCGGGACTAGCGGAAAGCTCCTACAATGAGCAGTTCTTC	CASSQAPGLAESSYNEQFF
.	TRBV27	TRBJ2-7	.	TGTGCCAGCAGTTTATCCCCGACAGGTTTGTACGAGCAGTACTTC	CASSLSPTGLYEQYF
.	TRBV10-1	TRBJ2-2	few	TGCGCCAGTGGGACGGGCGTCACCGGGGAGCTGTTTTTT	CASGTGVTGELFF
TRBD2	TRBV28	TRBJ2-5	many	TGTGCCAGCACCTTAGCGGGGGCGGAGACCCAGTACTTC	CASTLAGAETQYF
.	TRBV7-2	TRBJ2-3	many	TGTGCCAACCGAAAGGGGGATACGCAGTATTTT	CANRKGDTQYF
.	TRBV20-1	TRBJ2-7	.	TGCAGTGCTAGACAGTCCCTGGGAGAGCAGTACTTC	CSARQSLGEQYF
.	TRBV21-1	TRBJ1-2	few	TGTGCCAGCAGCAAAGTTTCCGACAGGGTCCCTGGAGGCTACACCTTC	CASSKVSDRVPGGYTF
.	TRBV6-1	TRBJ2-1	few	TGTGCCAGCAGTAAACTAGGGGAAAGCTCCTACAATGAGCAGTTCTTC	CASSKLGESSYNEQFF
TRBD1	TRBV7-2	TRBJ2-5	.	TGTGCCAGCAGCTTACACGGACAGGTCCAAGAGACCCAGTACTTC	CASSLHGQVQETQYF
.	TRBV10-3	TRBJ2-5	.	TGTGCCATCAGCCCCGGGATGCAAGAGACCCAGTACTTC	CAISPGMQETQYF
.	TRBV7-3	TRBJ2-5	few	TGTGCCAGCAGCCCCGGAGGGGTAGAGACCCAGTACTTC	CASSPGGVETQYF
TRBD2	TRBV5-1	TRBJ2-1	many	TGCGCCAGCAGCTTGGACCGACTAGCGGGAGGGGGTGAGCAGTTCTTC	CASSLDRLAGGGEQFF
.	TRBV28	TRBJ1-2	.	TGTGCCAGCCTCTCAGACCCGGGCGGCTACACCTTC	CASLSDPGGYTF
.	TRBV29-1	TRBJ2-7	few	TGCAGCGTCCTAGAACAGGGAGGGATTACCTACGAGCAGTACTTC	CSVLEQGGITYEQYF
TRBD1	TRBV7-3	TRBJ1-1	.	TGTGCCAGCAGCTCAGGGACAGGGTCTACTGAAGCTTTCTTT	CASSSGTGSTEAFF
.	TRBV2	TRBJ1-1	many	TGTGCCAGCAGCGCCATGACCGGGGGCACTGAAGCTTTCTTT	CASSAMTGGTEAFF
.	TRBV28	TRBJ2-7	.	TGTGCCAGCAGTTTGCAGTCCTACGAGCAGTACTTC	CASSLQSYEQYF
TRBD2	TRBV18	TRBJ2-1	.	TGTGCCAGCTCACCAAAGCGGGGGGGAAACTACAATGAGCAGTTCTTC	CASSPKRGGNYNEQFF
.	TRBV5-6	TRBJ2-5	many	TGTGCCAGCAGCGGGGGACCTGGCCAAGAGACCCAGTACTTC	CASSGGPGQETQYF
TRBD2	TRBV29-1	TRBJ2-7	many	TGCAGCGTTGAAGTAGCGGGGTACGAGCAGTACTTC	CSVEVAGYEQYF
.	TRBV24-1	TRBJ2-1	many	TGTGCCACCAGTGATGTCTCCGGTGAGCAGTTCTTC	CATSDVSGEQFF
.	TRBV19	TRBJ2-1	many	TGTGCCAGTAGTATCACCGGGAGTGCCAATAACAATGAGCAGTTCTTC	CASSITGSANNNEQFF
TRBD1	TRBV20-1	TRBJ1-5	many	TGCAGTGCTCACAGGGGGAATCAGCCCCAGCATTTT	CSAHRGNQPQHF
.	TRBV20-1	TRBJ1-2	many	TGCAGTGCTTACAGGGACTATGGCTACACCTTC	CSAYRDYGYTF
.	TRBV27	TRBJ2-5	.	TGTGCCAGCAGTTTAAACTACGCCCAAGAGACCCAGTACTTC	CASSLNYAQETQYF
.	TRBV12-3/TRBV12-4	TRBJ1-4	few	TGTGCCAGCAGTTTGAGGGCAGAGACACTCTCTTTT	CASSLRAETLSF
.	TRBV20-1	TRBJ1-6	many	TGCAGTGCTAGAGAGGGTGTAGGCTCCTATAATTCACCCCTCCACTTT	CSAREGVGSYNSPLHF
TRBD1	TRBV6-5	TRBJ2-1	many	TGTGCCAGCGGGGCAAGGACAGGGGGCGGGAATGAGCAGTTCTTC	CASGARTGGGNEQFF
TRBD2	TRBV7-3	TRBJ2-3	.	TGTGCCAGCAGCCTGACTAGCGCCACTTCGGATACGCAGTATTTT	CASSLTSATSDTQYF
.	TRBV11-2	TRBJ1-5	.	TGTGCCAGCAGCTTAGGCGCAAGCCGTCTGCAGCCCCAGCATTTT	CASSLGASRLQPQHF
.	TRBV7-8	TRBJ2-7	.	TGTGCCAGCAGCTTATCACAGGGCAAAGTGAGGTCCTACGAGCAGTACTTC	CASSLSQGKVRSYEQYF
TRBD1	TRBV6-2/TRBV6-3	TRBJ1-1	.	TGTGCCAGCGGGGACAGTTTTATGAACACTGAAGCTTTCTTT	CASGDSFMNTEAFF
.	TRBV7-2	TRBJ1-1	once	TGTGCCAGCAGCCCCGGCGGGAGGAACACTGAAGCTTTCTTT	CASSPGGRNTEAFF
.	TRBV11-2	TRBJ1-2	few	TGTGCCAGCAGCCCACGGTCTGCTAACTATGGCTACACCTTC	CASSPRSANYGYTF
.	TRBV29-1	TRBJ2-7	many	TGCAGCACGAGGAACGGTTCCTACGAGCAGTACTTC	CSTRNGSYEQYF
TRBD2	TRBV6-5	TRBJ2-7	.	TGTGCCAGCGGACCCCGCGGGGGCTCCTACGAGCAGTACTTC	CASGPRGGSYEQYF